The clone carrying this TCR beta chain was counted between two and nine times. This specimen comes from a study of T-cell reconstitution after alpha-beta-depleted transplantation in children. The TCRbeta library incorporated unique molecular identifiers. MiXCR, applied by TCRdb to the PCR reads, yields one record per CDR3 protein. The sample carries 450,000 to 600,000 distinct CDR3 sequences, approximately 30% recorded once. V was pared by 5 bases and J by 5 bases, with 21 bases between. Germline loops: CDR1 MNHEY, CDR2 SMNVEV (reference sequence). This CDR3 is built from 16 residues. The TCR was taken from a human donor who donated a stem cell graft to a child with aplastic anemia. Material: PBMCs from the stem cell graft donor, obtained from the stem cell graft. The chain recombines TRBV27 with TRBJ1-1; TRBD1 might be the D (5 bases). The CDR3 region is CASSQPQAGGGTEAFF. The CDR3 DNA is TGTGCCAGCAGTCAACCTCAAGCCGGCGGGGGGACTGAAGCTTTCTTT.